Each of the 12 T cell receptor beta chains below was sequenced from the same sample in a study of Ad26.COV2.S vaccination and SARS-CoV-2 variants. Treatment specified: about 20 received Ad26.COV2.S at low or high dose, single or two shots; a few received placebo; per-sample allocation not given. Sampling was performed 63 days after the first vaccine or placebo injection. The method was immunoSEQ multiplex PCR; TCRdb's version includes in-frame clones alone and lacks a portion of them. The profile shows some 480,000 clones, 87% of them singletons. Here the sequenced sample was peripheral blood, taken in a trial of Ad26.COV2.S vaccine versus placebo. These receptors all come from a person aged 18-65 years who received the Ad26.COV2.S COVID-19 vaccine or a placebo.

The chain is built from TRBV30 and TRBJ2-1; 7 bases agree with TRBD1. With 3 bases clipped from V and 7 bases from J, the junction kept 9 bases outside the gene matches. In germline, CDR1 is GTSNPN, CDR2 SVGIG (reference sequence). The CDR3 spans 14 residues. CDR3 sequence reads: CAWRGDRASNEQFF. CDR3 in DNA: TGTGCCTGGAGAGGCGACAGGGCGTCGAATGAGCAGTTCTTC.

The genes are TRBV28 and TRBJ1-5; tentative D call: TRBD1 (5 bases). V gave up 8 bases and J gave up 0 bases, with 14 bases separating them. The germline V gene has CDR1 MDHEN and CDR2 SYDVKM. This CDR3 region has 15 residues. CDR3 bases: TGTGCCAGCTCCCGGGACCGGGTTAGCAATCAGCCCCAGCATTTT. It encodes CASSRDRVSNQPQHF.

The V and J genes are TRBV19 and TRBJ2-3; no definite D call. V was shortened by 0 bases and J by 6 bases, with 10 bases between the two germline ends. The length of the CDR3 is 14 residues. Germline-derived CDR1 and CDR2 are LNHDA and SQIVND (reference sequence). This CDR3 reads CASSIDGAGDTQYF. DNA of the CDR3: TGTGCCAGTAGTATAGATGGTGCTGGGGATACGCAGTATTTT.

This chain's CDR3 is CASSRYSGNTIYF. For the CDR3, the DNA is TGTGCCAGCAGCCGATACTCTGGAAACACCATATATTTT. V and J are TRBV11-2 and TRBJ1-3; D is undetermined. The germline V and J ends were trimmed by 5 bases and 0 bases, with 5 bases remaining between them. In germline, CDR1 is SGHAT, CDR2 FQNNGV. This CDR3 is 13 amino acids long.

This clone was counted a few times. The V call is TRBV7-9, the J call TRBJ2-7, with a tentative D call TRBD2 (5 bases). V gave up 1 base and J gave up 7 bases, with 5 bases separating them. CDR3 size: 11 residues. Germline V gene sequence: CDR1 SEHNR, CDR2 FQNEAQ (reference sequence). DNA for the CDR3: TGTGCCAGCAGCTTAGTAGCGGAGCAGTACTTC. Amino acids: CASSLVAEQYF. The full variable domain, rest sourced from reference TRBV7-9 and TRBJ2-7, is DTGVSQNPRHKITKRGQNVTFRCDPISEHNRLYWYRQTLGQGPEFLTYFQNEAQLEKSRLLSDRFSAERPKGSFSTLEIQRTEQGDSAMYLCASSLVAEQYFGPGTRLTVT.

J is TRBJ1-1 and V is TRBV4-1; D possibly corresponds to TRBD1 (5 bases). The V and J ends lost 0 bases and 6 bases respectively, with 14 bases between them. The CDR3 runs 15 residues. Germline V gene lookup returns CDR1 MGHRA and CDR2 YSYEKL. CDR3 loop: CASSQEGQVGAEAFF. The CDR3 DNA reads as TGCGCCAGCAGCCAAGAGGGGCAAGTGGGGGCTGAAGCTTTCTTT.

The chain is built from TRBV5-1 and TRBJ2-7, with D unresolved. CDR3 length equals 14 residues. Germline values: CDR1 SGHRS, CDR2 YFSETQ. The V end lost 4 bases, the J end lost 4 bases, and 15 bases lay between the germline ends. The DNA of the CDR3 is TGCGCCAGCAGCGCAGAGCTAGGATTGTACGAGCAGTACTTC. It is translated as CASSAELGLYEQYF.

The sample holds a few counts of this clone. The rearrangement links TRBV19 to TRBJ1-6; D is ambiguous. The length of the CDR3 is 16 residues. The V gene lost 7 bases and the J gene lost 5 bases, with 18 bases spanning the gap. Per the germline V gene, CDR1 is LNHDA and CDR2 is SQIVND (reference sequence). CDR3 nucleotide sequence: TGTGCCAGTACCATCCTTAGACGGTACGATAATTCACCCCTCCACTTT. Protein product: CASTILRRYDNSPLHF.

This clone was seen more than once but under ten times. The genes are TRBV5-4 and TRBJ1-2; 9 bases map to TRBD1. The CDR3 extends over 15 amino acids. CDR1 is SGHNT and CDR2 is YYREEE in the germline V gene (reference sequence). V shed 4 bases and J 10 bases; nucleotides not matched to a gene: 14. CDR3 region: CASSTLGGQGTVYTF. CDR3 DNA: TGTGCCAGCAGCACCCTGGGCGGACAGGGGACGGTCTACACCTTC.

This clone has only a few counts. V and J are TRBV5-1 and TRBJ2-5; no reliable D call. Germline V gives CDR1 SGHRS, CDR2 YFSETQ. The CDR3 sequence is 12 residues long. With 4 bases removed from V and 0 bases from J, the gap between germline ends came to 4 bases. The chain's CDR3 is CASSQNQETQYF. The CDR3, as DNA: TGCGCCAGCAGCCAGAACCAAGAGACCCAGTACTTC.

The CDR3 loop reads CASTGGGIQPQHF. In DNA form, the CDR3 reads TGTGCCAGCACGGGAGGGGGTATTCAGCCCCAGCATTTT. The chain employs TRBV2 and TRBJ1-5, with D maybe TRBD1 (6 bases). Germline assignment: CDR1 SNHLY and CDR2 FYNNEI. The CDR3 has 13 residues. The V gene lost 7 bases and the J gene lost 6 bases, with 13 bases spanning the gap.

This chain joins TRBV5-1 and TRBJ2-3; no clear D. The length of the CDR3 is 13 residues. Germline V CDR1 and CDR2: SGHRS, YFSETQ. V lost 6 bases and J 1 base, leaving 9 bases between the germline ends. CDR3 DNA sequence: TGCGCCAGCAAGGCGATGGGCACAGATACGCAGTATTTT. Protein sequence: CASKAMGTDTQYF.